The 7 T cell receptor beta chains presented below share a single source sample, sequenced in a study of T cells in localized non-small cell lung cancer. Here immunoSEQ multiplex PCR was the method, and the copy in TCRdb shows in-frame clones only, minus some. In the table there are about 52,000 clones, around 81% of which are singletons. The source material was PBMCs, sampled before any cancer treatment. The receptors were gathered from a woman aged 35 to 69 with stage II lung adenocarcinoma.

The chain couples TRBV28 to TRBJ2-1, with TRBD2 matching over 9 bases. From germline, CDR1 is MDHEN and CDR2 SYDVKM. The J segment lost 5 bases and the V segment lost 4 bases, leaving 6 bases of the junction unmatched. The CDR3 length is 15 residues. The CDR3 sequence: CASSYALAGNNEQFF. CDR3 sequence (DNA): TGTGCCAGCAGTTATGCACTAGCGGGTAACAATGAGCAGTTCTTC.

The chain recombines TRBV28 with TRBJ1-5, with D perhaps matching TRBD1 (6 bases). This CDR3 is 15 amino acids long. V lost 5 bases and J lost 7, with 18 bases in between. Germline CDR1 MDHEN, CDR2 SYDVKM. The CDR3 region has the DNA TGTGCCAGCAGTCAGCTTACAGGGCTGAGGCAGCCCCAGCATTTT. This codes for CASSQLTGLRQPQHF. The variable domain in full, with the rest retrieved from reference TRBV28 and TRBJ1-5, is DVKVTQSSRYLVKRTGEKVFLECVQDMDHENMFWYRQDPGLGLRLIYFSYDVKMKEKGDIPEGYSVSREKKERFSLILESASTNQTSMYLCASSQLTGLRQPQHFGDGTRLSIL.

This chain uses TRBV5-1 with TRBJ2-3, with 11 bases matching TRBD1. Trimming at V came to 2 bases and at J to 4 bases, leaving 3 bases not matched to a gene. This CDR3 is 15 amino acids long. Germline V gene sequence: CDR1 SGHRS, CDR2 YFSETQ. CDR3 sequence: CASSFPGQGADTQYF. The CDR3 bases are TGCGCCAGCAGCTTTCCGGGACAGGGGGCAGATACGCAGTATTTT.

The CDR3 loop reads CASSVRDRGSVYNEQFF. Here the CDR3 DNA reads TGTGCCAGCAGCGTTCGGGACAGGGGGTCGGTCTACAATGAGCAGTTCTTC. V gene TRBV9 combines with J gene TRBJ2-1; 11 bases map to TRBD1. The germline V gene has CDR1 SGDLS and CDR2 YYNGEE. The CDR3 loop spans 17 amino acids. Trimming took 2 bases from V and 3 from J; bases not matched to a gene: 7.

The chain carries TRBV28 and TRBJ1-5; weak D call: TRBD1 (6 bases). Trimming removed 8 bases from V and 6 bases from J, with 17 bases in between. CDR3 length equals 14 residues. The germline CDR1 and CDR2 sequences are MDHEN and SYDVKM. The CDR3 loop reads CASSIGGLSQPQHF. The DNA for the CDR3 is TGTGCCAGCTCGATAGGGGGATTATCTCAGCCCCAGCATTTT.

The genes are TRBV18 and TRBJ2-7; 8 bases are shared with TRBD2. CDR1 and CDR2 from the germline V gene are KGHSH and LQKENI. This CDR3 contains 19 residues. Losses at the gene ends were 3 bases for V and 3 bases for J; bases not matched to a gene: 19. CDR3 DNA: TGTGCCAGCTCACCTTGGCTCCGGGGTTCGGGACTAGGGAACTACGAGCAGTACTTC. The encoded protein is CASSPWLRGSGLGNYEQYF.

In its sample, this clone was seen once. The J gene is TRBJ1-1, the V gene TRBV27, with D unclear. CDR3 length: 13 residues. V lost 4 bases, J lost 2 bases, and 8 bases lay in between. The germline V gene has CDR1 MNHEY and CDR2 SMNVEV (reference sequence). The CDR3 spells CASSYQVNTEAFF. The CDR3 DNA follows: TGTGCCAGCAGTTACCAGGTCAACACTGAAGCTTTCTTT.